These 3 T cell receptor beta chains share one sample of origin, sequenced in a study of beta chain features in type 1 diabetes. Every isolated RNA sample was fully reverse transcribed, so sequencing captured expressed TCRB transcripts. The assay was immunoSEQ multiplex PCR, and TCRdb's table has in-frame clones only and misses some. The repertoire holds about 160,000 clones, with 8.1% as singletons. What was sequenced was central memory CD4+ T cells from blood. Every receptor here comes from a man aged 18 to 29 in good health.

This clone was seen a few times. The chain employs TRBV5-1 and TRBJ2-4, with D unresolved. The CDR3 contains 15 residues. The V end was cut by 5 bases, the J end by 5 bases, with 17 bases between. The germline V gene encodes CDR1 SGHRS and CDR2 YFSETQ. This CDR3 is CASSLSFAGQNIQYF. DNA of the CDR3: TGCGCCAGCAGTCTCTCCTTTGCAGGCCAAAACATTCAGTACTTC.

This rearrangement joins TRBV19 to TRBJ1-5; TRBD1 matches 9 bases. The germline V gene encodes CDR1 LNHDA and CDR2 SQIVND (reference sequence). The V segment lost 3 bases and the J segment 3 bases; nucleotides outside the gene matches: 9. This CDR3 region has 17 residues. CDR3 in DNA: TGTGCCAGTAGTATGGTATACCGGGACAGGGCCAATCAGCCCCAGCATTTT. Translated, it gives CASSMVYRDRANQPQHF.

This clone occurred a few times. The chain joins TRBV14 to TRBJ1-6; D possibly corresponds to TRBD1 (5 bases). The CDR3 consists of 15 residues. The ends were cut back, 1 base at V and 4 bases at J, with 8 bases in the middle. In germline, CDR1 is SGHDN, CDR2 FVKESK. This chain's CDR3 is CASSQGQRYNSPLHF. The CDR3 DNA is TGTGCCAGCAGCCAAGGACAGCGATATAATTCACCCCTCCACTTT.